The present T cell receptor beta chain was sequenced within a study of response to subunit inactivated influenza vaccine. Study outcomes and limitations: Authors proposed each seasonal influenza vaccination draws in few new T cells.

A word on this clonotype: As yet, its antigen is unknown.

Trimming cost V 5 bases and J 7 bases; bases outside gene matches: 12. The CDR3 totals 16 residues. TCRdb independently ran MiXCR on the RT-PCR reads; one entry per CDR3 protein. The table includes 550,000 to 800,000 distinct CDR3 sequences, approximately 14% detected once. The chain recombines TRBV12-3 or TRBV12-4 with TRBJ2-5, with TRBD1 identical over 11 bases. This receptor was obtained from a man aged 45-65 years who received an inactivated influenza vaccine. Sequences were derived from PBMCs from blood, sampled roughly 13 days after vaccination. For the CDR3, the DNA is TGTGCCAGCAGTCCTACCGGGACAGGGGGTTTCGGGACCCAGTACTTC. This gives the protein CASSPTGTGGFGTQYF.